This T cell receptor beta chain came from a study of T cells in Graves' hyperthyroidism and ophthalmopathy. General study points: Ophthalmopathy was told apart from stable hyperthyroidism by a 13 V-J model. Also found in blood were most expanded thyroid clonotypes above 0.001.

This clonotype appeared many times. The antigen remains undetermined. V lost 5 bases, J lost 4 bases, and 9 bases lay in between. The CDR3 covers 12 residues. The patients, who ranged from 18 to 65 in age, presented with newly diagnosed hyperthyroidism lasting under 2 months. Clinical symptoms, serum thyroxine and TRAb, thyroid ultrasound and orbital computed tomography together formed the diagnostic basis. There were TCR beta CDR3 regions amplified from RNA transcripts. First-round RT-PCR targeting the TCR CDR3 was performed with the HTBI primer set. TCRdb fed the multiplex PCR reads into MiXCR, producing one record per CDR3 protein. The top ten clones hold over 15% of a sample with around 700,000 distinct CDR3 sequences, roughly 20% of them seen once.

Sequenced material: blood. The source of this sequence is a woman aged 45-59 years with Graves' hyperthyroidism that later progressed to Graves' ophthalmopathy. The rearrangement joins TRBV12-3 or TRBV12-4 to TRBJ2-7, with D possibly being TRBD2 (5 bases). In DNA form, the CDR3 reads TGTGCCAGCAGTCCAGAGGGTTACGAGCAGTACTTC. Residues: CASSPEGYEQYF.